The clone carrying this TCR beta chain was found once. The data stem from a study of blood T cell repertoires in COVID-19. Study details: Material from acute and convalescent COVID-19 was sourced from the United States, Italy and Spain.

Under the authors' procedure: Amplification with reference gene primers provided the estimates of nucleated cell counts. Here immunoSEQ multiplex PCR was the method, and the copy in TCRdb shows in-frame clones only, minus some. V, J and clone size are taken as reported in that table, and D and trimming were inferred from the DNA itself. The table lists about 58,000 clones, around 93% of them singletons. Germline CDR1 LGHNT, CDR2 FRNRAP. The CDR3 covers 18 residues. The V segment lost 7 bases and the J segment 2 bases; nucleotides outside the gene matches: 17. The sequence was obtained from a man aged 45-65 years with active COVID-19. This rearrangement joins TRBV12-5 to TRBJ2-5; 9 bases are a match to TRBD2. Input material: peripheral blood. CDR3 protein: CASAAGASGTFTQETQYF. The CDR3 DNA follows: TGTGCTAGTGCCGCGGGGGCTAGCGGGACCTTTACTCAAGAGACCCAGTACTTC.